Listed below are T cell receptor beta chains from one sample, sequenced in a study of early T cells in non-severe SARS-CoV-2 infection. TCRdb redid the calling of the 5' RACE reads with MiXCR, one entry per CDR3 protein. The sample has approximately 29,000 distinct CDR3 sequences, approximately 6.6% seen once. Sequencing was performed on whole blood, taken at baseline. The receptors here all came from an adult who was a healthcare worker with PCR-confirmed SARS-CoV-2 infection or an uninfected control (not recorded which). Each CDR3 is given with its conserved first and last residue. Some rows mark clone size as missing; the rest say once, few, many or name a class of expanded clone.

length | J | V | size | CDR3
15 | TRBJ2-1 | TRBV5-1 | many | CASSGTSGDYNEQFF
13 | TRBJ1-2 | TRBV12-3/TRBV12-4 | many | CASSLARSYGYTF
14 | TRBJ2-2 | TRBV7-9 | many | CASSRQGNTGELFF
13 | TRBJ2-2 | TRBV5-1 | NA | CASSLGSGGELFF
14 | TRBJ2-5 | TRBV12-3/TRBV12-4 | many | CASTDGGAGETQYF
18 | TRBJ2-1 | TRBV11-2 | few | CASSSLAGGLWARREQFF
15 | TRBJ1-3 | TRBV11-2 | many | CASSLMWDIGNTIYF
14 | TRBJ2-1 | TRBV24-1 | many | CATGGQGARNEQFF
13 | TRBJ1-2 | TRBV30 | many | CAWSLGLINGYTF
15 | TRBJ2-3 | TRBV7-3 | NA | CASSPRGTGGDTQYF
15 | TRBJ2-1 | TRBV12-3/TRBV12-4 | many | CASSRAGRTYNEQFF
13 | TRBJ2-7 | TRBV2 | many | CASSEQGSYEQYF
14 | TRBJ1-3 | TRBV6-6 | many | CASIPGFSGNTIYF
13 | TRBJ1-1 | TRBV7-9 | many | CASSLERGTEAFF
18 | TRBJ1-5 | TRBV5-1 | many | CASSPSRGDQVWNQPQHF
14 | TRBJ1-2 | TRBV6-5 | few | CASSPAWGVYGYTF
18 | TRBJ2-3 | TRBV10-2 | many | CASSPARLAGGPSDTQYF
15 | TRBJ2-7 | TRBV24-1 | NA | CAIIVRTGNSYEQYF
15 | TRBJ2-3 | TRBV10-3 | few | CAISGGTAPTDTQYF
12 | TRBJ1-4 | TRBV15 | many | CATSRDPEKLFF
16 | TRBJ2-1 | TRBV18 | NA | CASSTTGGITYNEQFF
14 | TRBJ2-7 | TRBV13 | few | CASSSGSRGGEQYF
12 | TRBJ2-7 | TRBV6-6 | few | CASSDPAYEQYF
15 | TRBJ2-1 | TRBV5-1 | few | CASSLVPETNNEQFF
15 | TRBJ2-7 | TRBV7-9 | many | CASSPRTSGSYEQYF
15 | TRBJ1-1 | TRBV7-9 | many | CASSLFGLLNTEAFF
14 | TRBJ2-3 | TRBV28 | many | CASSHSGFTDTQYF
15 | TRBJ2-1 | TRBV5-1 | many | CASSQGGSSYNEQFF
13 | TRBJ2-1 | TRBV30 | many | CAWKGLAGVEQFF
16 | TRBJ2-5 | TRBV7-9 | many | CASSLVGQGASETQYF
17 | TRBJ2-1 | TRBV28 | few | CASSPLAANNGGNEQFF
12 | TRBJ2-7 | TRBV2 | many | CASGRDTYEQYF
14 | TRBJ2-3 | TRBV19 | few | CASSPGAGTDTQYF
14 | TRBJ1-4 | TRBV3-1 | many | CASSQRPVGEKLFF
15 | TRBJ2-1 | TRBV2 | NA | CASSESSGAYNEQFF
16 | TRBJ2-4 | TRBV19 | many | CASSMVAGGRGDIQYF
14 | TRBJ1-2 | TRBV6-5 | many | CASKENRGRDGYTF
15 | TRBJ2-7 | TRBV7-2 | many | CASSLAWTASGEQYF
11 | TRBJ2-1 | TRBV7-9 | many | CATTVVSEQFF
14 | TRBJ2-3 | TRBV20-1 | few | CSAQQGLVTDTQYF
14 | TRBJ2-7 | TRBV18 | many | CASSPGQGFYEQYF
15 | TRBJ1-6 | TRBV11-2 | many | CASSLSGAGNSPLHF
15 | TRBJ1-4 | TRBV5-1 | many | CASSFGAATNEKLFF
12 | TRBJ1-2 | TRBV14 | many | CASSPPAGGYTF
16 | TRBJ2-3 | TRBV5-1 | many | CASSLGQNPSTDTQYF
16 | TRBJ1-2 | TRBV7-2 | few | CASSRDRGRTNYGYTF
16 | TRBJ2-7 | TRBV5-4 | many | CASSMRSGASYWEQYF
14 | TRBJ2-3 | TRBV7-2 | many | CASSLSPFMDTQYF
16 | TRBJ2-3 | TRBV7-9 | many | CASSFRGEADENTQYF
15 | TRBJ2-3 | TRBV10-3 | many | CAINGVSGGAGTQYF